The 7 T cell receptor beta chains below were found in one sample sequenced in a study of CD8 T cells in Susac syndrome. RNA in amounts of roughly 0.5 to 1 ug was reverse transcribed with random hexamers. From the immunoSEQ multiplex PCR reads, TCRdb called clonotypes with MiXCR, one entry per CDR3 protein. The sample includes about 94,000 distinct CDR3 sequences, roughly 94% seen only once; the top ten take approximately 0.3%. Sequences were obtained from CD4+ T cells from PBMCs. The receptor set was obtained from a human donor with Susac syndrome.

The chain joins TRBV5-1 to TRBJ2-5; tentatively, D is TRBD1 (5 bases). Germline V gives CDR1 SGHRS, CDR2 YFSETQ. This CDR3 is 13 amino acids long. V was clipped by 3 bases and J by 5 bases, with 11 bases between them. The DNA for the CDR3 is TGCGCCAGCAGCTCTGCAGGGTTTGAGACCCAGTACTTC. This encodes CASSSAGFETQYF.

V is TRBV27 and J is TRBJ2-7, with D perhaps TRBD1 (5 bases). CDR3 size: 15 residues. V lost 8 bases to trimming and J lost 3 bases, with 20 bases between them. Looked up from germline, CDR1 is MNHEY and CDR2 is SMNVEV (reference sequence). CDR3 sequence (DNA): TGTGCCAGCGGAACCGACAGAATACCTTTCTACGAGCAGTACTTC. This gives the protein CASGTDRIPFYEQYF.

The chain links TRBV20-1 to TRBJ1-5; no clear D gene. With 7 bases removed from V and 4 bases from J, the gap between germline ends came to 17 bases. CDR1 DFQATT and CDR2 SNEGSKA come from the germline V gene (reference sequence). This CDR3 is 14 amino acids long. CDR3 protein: CSVVRLDSNQPQHF. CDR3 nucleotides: TGCAGTGTTGTACGACTTGATTCGAATCAGCCCCAGCATTTT.

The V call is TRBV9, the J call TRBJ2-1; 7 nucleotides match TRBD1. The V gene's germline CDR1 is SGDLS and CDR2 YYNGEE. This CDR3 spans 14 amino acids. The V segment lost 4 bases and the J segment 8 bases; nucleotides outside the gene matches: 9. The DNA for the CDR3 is TGTGCCAGCAGCCCGATGACAGGGAGCGATGAGCAGTTCTTC. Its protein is CASSPMTGSDEQFF.

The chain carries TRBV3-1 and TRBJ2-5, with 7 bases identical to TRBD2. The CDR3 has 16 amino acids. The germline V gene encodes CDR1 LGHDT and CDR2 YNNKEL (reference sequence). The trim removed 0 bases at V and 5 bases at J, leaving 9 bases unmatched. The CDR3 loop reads CASSQDRPAGKETQYF. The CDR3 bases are TGTGCCAGCAGCCAAGATCGTCCAGCGGGGAAGGAGACCCAGTACTTC.

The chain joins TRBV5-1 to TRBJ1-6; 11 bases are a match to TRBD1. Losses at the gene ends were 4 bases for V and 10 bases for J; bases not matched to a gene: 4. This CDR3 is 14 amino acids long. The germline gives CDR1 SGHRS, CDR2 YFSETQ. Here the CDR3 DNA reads TGCGCCAGCAGCGTGGACAGGGGGCGGTCACCCCTCCACTTT. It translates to CASSVDRGRSPLHF.

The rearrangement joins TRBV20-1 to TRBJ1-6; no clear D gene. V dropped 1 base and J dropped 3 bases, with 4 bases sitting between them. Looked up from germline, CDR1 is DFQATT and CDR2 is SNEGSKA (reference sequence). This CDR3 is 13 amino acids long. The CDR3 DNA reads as TGCAGTGCTAGAGGGGACTATAATTCACCCCTCCACTTT. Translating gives CSARGDYNSPLHF.